This is a list of T cell receptor beta chains from one sample in a study of T cell clones after liver transplantation. Using immunoSEQ multiplex PCR, the repertoire was profiled, and TCRdb retains in-frame clones only, with some absent. The sample includes some 110,000 clones, 90% seen only once; the top ten take about 0.8%. Specimen: CD4+ T cells from blood, collected 12 months after liver transplant. These receptors all come from a human patient who received a liver transplant. Certain T cells may be donor cells from the graft. Each CDR3 is given with its conserved first and last residue.

cdr3_aa: CASSETGGLGPYNEQFF; v_call: TRBV9; j_call: TRBJ2-1
cdr3_aa: CASSSTRTYEQYF; v_call: TRBV11-3; j_call: TRBJ2-7
cdr3_aa: CASSATPVGPRLSYEQYF; v_call: TRBV25-1; j_call: TRBJ2-7
cdr3_aa: CASSLGTFGAYNEQFF; v_call: TRBV5-1; j_call: TRBJ2-1
cdr3_aa: CASSLGFRGHNEQFF; v_call: TRBV7-2; j_call: TRBJ2-1
cdr3_aa: CASSHPLGGEAYEQYF; v_call: TRBV4-1; j_call: TRBJ2-7
cdr3_aa: CASTRGRGLETQYF; v_call: TRBV10-2; j_call: TRBJ2-5
cdr3_aa: CASSESTRGPPGYNEQFF; v_call: TRBV10-1; j_call: TRBJ2-1
cdr3_aa: CASSLRRLNQPQHF; v_call: TRBV28; j_call: TRBJ1-5
cdr3_aa: CASSELTGAGYNEQFF; v_call: TRBV25-1; j_call: TRBJ2-1
cdr3_aa: CASSYSRGSTGNTIYF; v_call: TRBV6-5; j_call: TRBJ1-3
cdr3_aa: CASSLAGGYNEQFF; v_call: TRBV28; j_call: TRBJ2-1